The T cell receptor (beta chain) described here comes from a study of immune characterization of retroperitoneal liposarcoma. V shed 5 bases and J shed 4 bases, with 14 bases lying between them. The CDR3 length is 14 residues. This clonotype is medium-sized by share. A single record per CDR3 protein comes from TCRdb applying MiXCR to the PCR reads. The table shows under 13,000 distinct CDR3 sequences, with 25% to 30% occurring only once. The clonotype was recovered from a male donor with retroperitoneal liposarcoma. This chain connects TRBV12-3 or TRBV12-4 to TRBJ2-5, with a possible D match to TRBD2 (6 bases). The specimen was tumor tissue. This CDR3 is CASSPGGDLETQYF. The CDR3 DNA sequence: TGTGCCAGCAGTCCGGGCGGGGACCTAGAGACCCAGTACTTC.